The following is a T cell receptor (beta chain) sequence with its context. In the study's own analysis: Amplification from reference gene primers served as the basis for estimated nucleated cell counts. Assay used: immunoSEQ multiplex PCR; TCRdb lists only in-frame clones, some missing. D and trimming were read from the DNA, whereas the V and J calls and clone size are those reported in that table. This table holds about 200,000 clones, around 90% found once. This record comes from a study of blood T cell repertoires in COVID-19. On the study more broadly: PBMCs, B-cell-depleted T cells, or T cells provided the cDNA or gDNA that made up the material.

The clonotype originates from a man aged 35 to 55 with active or convalescent COVID-19. Material for sequencing was peripheral blood.

CDR3 in DNA: TGTGCCAGTAGAAGAGACAGGGGATCCCATGGCTACACCTTC. This gives the protein CASRRDRGSHGYTF. The chain links TRBV19 to TRBJ1-2, with 8 bases fitting TRBD1. The ends lost 6 bases at V and 6 bases at J; junction bases unmatched: 9. The CDR3 loop spans 14 amino acids. The germline gives CDR1 LNHDA, CDR2 SQIVND (reference sequence).